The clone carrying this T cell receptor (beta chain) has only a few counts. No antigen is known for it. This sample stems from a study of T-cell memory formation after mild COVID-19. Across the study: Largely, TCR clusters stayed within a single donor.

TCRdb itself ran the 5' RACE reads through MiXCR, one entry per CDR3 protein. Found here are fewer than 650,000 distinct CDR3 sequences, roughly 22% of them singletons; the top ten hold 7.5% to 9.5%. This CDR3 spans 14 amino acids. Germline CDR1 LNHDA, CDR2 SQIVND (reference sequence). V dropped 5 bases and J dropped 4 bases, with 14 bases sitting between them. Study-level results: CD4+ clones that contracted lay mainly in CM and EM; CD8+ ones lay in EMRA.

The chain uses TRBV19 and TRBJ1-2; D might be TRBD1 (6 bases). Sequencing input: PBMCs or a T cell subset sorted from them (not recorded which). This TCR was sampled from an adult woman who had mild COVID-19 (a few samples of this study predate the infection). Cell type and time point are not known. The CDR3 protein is CASSFATGSYGYTF. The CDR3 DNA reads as TGTGCCAGTAGTTTCGCGACAGGATCCTATGGCTACACCTTC.